This T cell receptor beta chain derives from a study of T-cell reconstitution after alpha-beta-depleted transplantation in children. The germline gives CDR1 LGHDT, CDR2 YNNKEL (reference sequence). The length of the CDR3 is 16 residues. The V segment lost 7 bases and the J segment 9 bases; nucleotides outside the gene matches: 13. Using unique molecular identifiers, the investigators prepared the TCRbeta library. TCRdb reprocessed the PCR reads via MiXCR and lists one record per CDR3 protein. The table has some 250,000 distinct CDR3 sequences, 12% seen once. This clonotype was seen many times. This TCR was recovered from a human donor who donated a stem cell graft to a child with acute lymphoblastic leukemia. This rearrangement joins TRBV3-1 to TRBJ2-4; 12 nucleotides align to TRBD2. The sample in question was PBMCs from the stem cell graft donor, obtained from the stem cell graft. The CDR3 region is CASTHGLAGNGGIQYF. CDR3 nucleotide sequence: TGTGCCAGCACCCATGGACTAGCGGGAAATGGAGGCATTCAGTACTTC.